At least ten counts were recorded for the clone carrying this T cell receptor (beta chain). What it recognizes is unknown. As the method for making TCR beta libraries, quantitative 5'-RACE with molecular barcodes was used. TCRdb fed the 5' RACE reads into MiXCR, producing one record per CDR3 protein. The table lists about 69,000 distinct CDR3 sequences, roughly 5.2% of them singletons. This specimen belongs to a study of CD8 T cells in ankylosing spondylitis. General study results and limits: Within peripheral blood, clones linked to disease were CD8+ and relatively rare. A motif of roughly 8 highly homologous TCR beta variants was seen as apparently characteristic of ankylosing spondylitis blood. Significantly higher representation of disease-linked clones was reported for matched ankylosing spondylitis synovial fluid.

The V end lost 1 base, the J end lost 8 bases, and 14 bases lay between the germline ends. Per the germline V gene, CDR1 is DFQATT and CDR2 is SNEGSKA (reference sequence). This CDR3 region has 14 residues. The origin of this receptor is a male donor with ankylosing spondylitis or in good health (not recorded which). The sample consisted of blood, either unsorted or a sorted T cell fraction (not recorded which). The V and J genes are TRBV20-1 and TRBJ1-4, with a weak D call TRBD1 (6 bases). The CDR3 DNA is TGCAGTGCTAGAGGGACAGATGACGAAGAAAAACTGTTTTTT. It codes for CSARGTDDEEKLFF.